Listed here are 7 T cell receptor beta chains from one sample, sequenced in a study of cytomegalovirus exposure and HLA in healthy donors. PCR was performed using 60 Vbeta and 13 Jbeta primers. Assay used: immunoSEQ multiplex PCR; TCRdb lists only in-frame clones, some missing. The table shows about 160,000 clones, with 82% occurring only once. The sequenced sample was PBMCs. Every receptor here comes from a man between 45 and 60 years old in good health and CMV-seropositive.

The rearrangement joins TRBV18 to TRBJ1-6; the D gene is possibly TRBD1 (6 bases). This CDR3 contains 16 residues. CDR1 KGHSH and CDR2 LQKENI come from the germline V gene. V was cut by 5 bases and J by 4 bases, with 15 bases left in between. CDR3 DNA: TGTGCCAGCTCAACCCAAGGGGGGGGGTATAATTCACCCCTCCACTTT. Translated: CASSTQGGGYNSPLHF.

V gene TRBV30 combines with J gene TRBJ1-3, with D possibly TRBD1 on 5 matching bases. This CDR3 is built from 14 residues. The V end lost 3 bases, the J end lost 0 bases, and 9 bases lay between the germline ends. Germline V lookup: CDR1 GTSNPN, CDR2 SVGIG (reference sequence). CDR3 sequence: CAWSRGSSGNTIYF. CDR3 nucleotides: TGTGCCTGGAGCCGGGGGAGCTCTGGAAACACCATATATTTT.

The J gene is TRBJ2-7, the V gene TRBV18, with 8 bases aligning to TRBD2. The V segment lost 3 bases and the J segment 2 bases; nucleotides outside the gene matches: 6. CDR3 length: 15 residues. Germline assignment: CDR1 KGHSH and CDR2 LQKENI. The CDR3 coding sequence is TGTGCCAGCTCACCCAAGACGGGGGGGGCCTACGAGCAGTACTTC. It encodes CASSPKTGGAYEQYF.

This chain uses TRBV7-3 with TRBJ2-3; 8 bases are a match to TRBD2. V was pared by 4 bases and J by 0 bases, with 3 bases of the junction left unmatched. The CDR3 length is 15 residues. Germline assignment: CDR1 SGHTA and CDR2 FQGTGA. The CDR3 DNA reads as TGTGCCAGCAGCTCCGGACTAGCTAGCACAGATACGCAGTATTTT. This translates into CASSSGLASTDTQYF.

Only one count was recorded for this clone. The chain joins TRBV7-9 to TRBJ2-2; possible D gene TRBD2, 6 bases. CDR3 length: 16 amino acids. V lost 5 bases and J 1 base, leaving 14 bases between the germline ends. The germline V gene has CDR1 SEHNR and CDR2 FQNEAQ (reference sequence). The DNA of the CDR3 is TGTGCCAGCAGCCCGGTGGCGCGGGGGAACACCGGGGAGCTGTTTTTT. This sequence encodes CASSPVARGNTGELFF.

For the CDR3, the DNA is TGTGCCAGCAGCCCTGCCCAGGGTATCCGAGAAAAACTGTTTTTT. Translated: CASSPAQGIREKLFF. The gene calls are TRBV5-6 and TRBJ1-4; D possibly corresponds to TRBD1 (5 bases). Germline V CDR1 and CDR2: SGHDT, YYEEEE. V lost 4 bases, J lost 8 bases, and 18 bases lay in between. This CDR3 has 15 residues.

In this sample, this clone turned up a few times. This chain links TRBV5-4 with TRBJ2-1; no reliable D call. With 4 bases removed from V and 6 bases from J, the gap between germline ends came to 11 bases. CDR1 and CDR2 from the germline V gene are SGHNT and YYREEE (reference sequence). The CDR3 consists of 13 residues. CDR3 sequence (DNA): TGTGCCAGCAGCCGCCCGACTGGCAATGAGCAGTTCTTC. Protein product: CASSRPTGNEQFF.